The 16 T cell receptor beta chains listed next were all sequenced from one sample in a study of blood T cell repertoires in COVID-19. Assay: immunoSEQ multiplex PCR; the TCRdb copy retains only in-frame clones and omits some. The sample lists roughly 250,000 clones, 70% to 90% occurring once. Sequencing used peripheral blood. These TCRs come from a woman in her thirties or forties who had recovered from COVID-19.

The genes are TRBV9 and TRBJ1-3, with TRBD1 matching over 11 bases. CDR3 length: 15 amino acids. CDR1 is SGDLS and CDR2 is YYNGEE in the germline V gene. The V and J ends lost 2 bases and 4 bases, in that order; junction bases with no gene match: 2. The CDR3 DNA sequence: TGTGCCAGCAGCGTGGGACAGGGGGAGGGAAACACCATATATTTT. It translates to CASSVGQGEGNTIYF.

The rearrangement joins TRBV19 to TRBJ1-2; perhaps TRBD1 as D (6 bases). The CDR3 is 15 residues long. CDR1 and CDR2 from the germline V gene are LNHDA and SQIVND (reference sequence). Trimming shortened V by 3 bases and J by 5 bases, and 16 bases separated the two germline ends. CDR3 amino acids: CASSIVVGGGYGYTF. The CDR3 bases are TGTGCCAGTAGTATCGTCGTAGGGGGGGGATATGGCTACACCTTC.

The CDR3 here is CSVEGQGTDTQYF. CDR3 coding DNA: TGCAGCGTTGAGGGACAGGGAACAGATACGCAGTATTTT. The chain has TRBV29-1 and TRBJ2-3; TRBD1 agrees at 9 bases. J was trimmed by 3 bases and V by 3 bases; bases with no gene match: 1. Per germline, CDR1 SQVTM and CDR2 ANQGSEA. This CDR3 region has 13 residues.

V is TRBV4-3 and J is TRBJ2-1, with 7 nucleotides matching TRBD1. The germline V gene has CDR1 LGHNA and CDR2 YSLEER. Unmatched junction bases numbered 13, after V lost 1 base and J lost 7 bases. This CDR3 comprises 17 residues. The CDR3 here is CASSQASQGVARNEQFF. The CDR3 region has the DNA TGCGCCAGCAGCCAAGCAAGTCAGGGGGTCGCGAGAAATGAGCAGTTCTTC.

The chain joins TRBV12-5 to TRBJ1-1; D perhaps matches TRBD1 (6 bases). CDR3 length: 17 residues. From germline, CDR1 is LGHNT and CDR2 FRNRAP. The V end was cut by 0 bases, the J end by 1 base, with 15 bases between. CDR3 coding DNA: TGTGCTAGTGGTTTGGTAACCACAGGGCTTAGGAACACTGAAGCTTTCTTT. This codes for CASGLVTTGLRNTEAFF. Full variable domain (missing parts from reference TRBV12-5 and TRBJ1-1): DARVTQTPRHKVTEMGQEVTMRCQPILGHNTVFWYRQTMMQGLELLAYFRNRAPLDDSGMPKDRFSAEMPDATLATLKIQPSEPRDSAVYFCASGLVTTGLRNTEAFFGQGTRLTVV.

A single count supports this clone. The chain combines TRBV19 with TRBJ2-2; a weak D match, TRBD1 (6 bases). The CDR3 is 15 amino acids. Trimming took 6 bases from V and 2 from J, leaving 13 bases between them. Germline assignment: CDR1 LNHDA and CDR2 SQIVND (reference sequence). The CDR3, as DNA: TGTGCCAGTAGCCCGGGACACACTAACACCGGGGAGCTGTTTTTT. Translation gives CASSPGHTNTGELFF.

As concerns this clone: The junction does not match germline at one end; this may be a read error. J is TRBJ2-7 and V is TRBV3-1 (or the pseudogene TRBV3-2), with no clear D. CDR3 length: 11 residues. CDR1 and CDR2 from the germline V gene are LGHDT and YNNKEL (reference sequence). The CDR3 reads CASSSSDEQYF. The CDR3 DNA is TGTGCCAGCAGCTCCTCCGACGAGCAGTACTTC.

The chain has TRBV19 and TRBJ2-7, with TRBD1 as a possible D gene (5 bases). V was pared by 2 bases and J by 1 base, with 21 bases between. Germline CDR1 and CDR2: LNHDA and SQIVND (reference sequence). The CDR3 has 18 amino acids. The CDR3: CASSIMARQTTRSYEQYF. In DNA, the CDR3 is TGTGCCAGTAGTATAATGGCGCGACAGACAACACGATCCTACGAGCAGTACTTC.

The chain couples TRBV5-1 to TRBJ2-7; a weak D match, TRBD2 (6 bases). Germline lookup yields CDR1 SGHRS and CDR2 YFSETQ. V lost 4 bases and J lost 11, with 19 bases in between. This CDR3 is built from 13 residues. The CDR3 bases are TGCGCCAGCAGCCCTCTCACGGGGGACGGGAAGTACTTC. This sequence encodes CASSPLTGDGKYF.

The genes are TRBV4-3 and TRBJ2-1, with 7 bases that match TRBD2. With V trimmed by 1 base and J by 6 bases, 3 bases remained unmatched. CDR1 LGHNA and CDR2 YSLEER come from the germline V gene. This CDR3 has 14 amino acids. The CDR3 DNA reads as TGCGCCAGCAGCCAAGTAACGGGGGGCAATGAGCAGTTCTTC. Its translation: CASSQVTGGNEQFF.

The chain uses TRBV10-3 and TRBJ1-6; D may be TRBD1 (6 bases). The V gene lost 6 bases and the J gene lost 0 bases, with 9 bases spanning the gap. There are 15 residues in the CDR3. Germline V gene data show CDR1 as ENHRY and CDR2 as SYGVKD. The CDR3 is CAIRMDSSYNSPLHF. CDR3 nucleotide sequence: TGTGCCATCAGGATGGACAGCTCCTATAATTCACCCCTCCACTTT.

This chain uses TRBV19 with TRBJ1-1; possibly TRBD1 for D (6 bases). The CDR3 spans 12 residues. Germline CDR1 LNHDA, CDR2 SQIVND (reference sequence). Trimming shortened V by 10 bases and J by 11 bases, and 20 bases separated the two germline ends. The CDR3 sequence: CATWDILGAAFF. Written as DNA, the CDR3 is TGTGCCACGTGGGACATCCTAGGGGCTGCTTTCTTT.

J is TRBJ2-3 and V is TRBV11-3; 15 bases map to TRBD2. The CDR3 is 19 amino acids. Losses at the gene ends were 5 bases for V and 1 base for J; bases not matched to a gene: 10. In germline, CDR1 is SGHNT, CDR2 YENEEA. The CDR3 nucleotides are TGTGCCAGCAGCCCTGGACTAGCGGGGGGGGATTGGCGCACAGATACGCAGTATTTT. This encodes CASSPGLAGGDWRTDTQYF.

The rearrangement uses TRBV6-2 or TRBV6-3 and TRBJ1-2, with 7 bases that match TRBD1. CDR3 size: 16 residues. Per the germline V gene, CDR1 is MNHEY and CDR2 is SVGEGT. The trim removed 4 bases at V and 4 bases at J, leaving 12 bases unmatched. This CDR3 is CASSSIGTARGYGYTF. The CDR3 coding sequence is TGTGCCAGCAGTTCCATAGGGACAGCTAGAGGCTATGGCTACACCTTC.

The chain joins TRBV7-9 to TRBJ1-2, with a possible D match to TRBD1 (6 bases). The germline gives CDR1 SEHNR, CDR2 FQNEAQ (reference sequence). This CDR3 has 17 amino acids. V was clipped by 1 base and J by 2 bases, with 17 bases between them. The CDR3 DNA reads as TGTGCCAGCAGCTTAGGGGTCCTGGGGACAAGCAACTATGGCTACACCTTC. Protein: CASSLGVLGTSNYGYTF.

This sequence joins TRBV11-2 and TRBJ1-6, with unresolved D. The CDR3 spans 15 residues. Germline CDR1 is SGHAT and CDR2 is FQNNGV. V was cut by 1 base and J by 0 bases, with 4 bases left in between. DNA of the CDR3: TGTGCCAGCAGCTTAGGGCCCTCCTATAATTCACCCCTCCACTTT. Amino acid sequence: CASSLGPSYNSPLHF.